These T cell receptor beta chains were read from a single sample in a study of control samples from healthy donors and cancer patients. Measured with immunoSEQ multiplex PCR; TCRdb has only the in-frame clones, and not every one. The data contain under 100,000 clones, about 88% of them seen just once; the ten biggest clones take up 9.5% to 10%. Sequenced input: PBMCs. Receptors originate from a woman aged 50 to 65 with colorectal cancer. Both conserved end residues are part of each CDR3.

j_call v_call cdr3_aa
TRBJ1-2 TRBV6-1 CASSEAGEDGYTF
TRBJ2-6 TRBV5-6 CASSLTGLGANVLTF
TRBJ1-2 TRBV30 CAWSVRKGPTHGYTF
TRBJ1-2 TRBV4-1 CASSQDLGPVWGYTF
TRBJ2-2 TRBV5-1 CASSLERTVTGELFF
TRBJ1-1 TRBV4-1 CASSPRGNEGTEAFF
TRBJ2-5 TRBV3-1/TRBV3-2 CASSQDRGGVKTQYF
TRBJ2-1 TRBV3-1/TRBV3-2 CASSQVVGRTSNEQFF
TRBJ1-1 TRBV6-5 CASSYPAGREAFF
TRBJ2-2 TRBV4-3 CASSQAPQGGWGELFF
TRBJ2-3 TRBV6-5 CASKGGGDTQYF
TRBJ2-2 TRBV7-2 CASSLSGRGSGELFF
TRBJ2-1 TRBV6-4 CASSANAGYYNEQFF
TRBJ1-5 TRBV30 CAWSRQGATYSNQPQHF
TRBJ2-1 TRBV29-1 CSVGQVNEQFF
TRBJ2-2 TRBV7-2 CARPTSGGSNTGELFF
TRBJ1-4 TRBV9 CASSVSPVATNEKLFF
TRBJ2-5 TRBV10-2 CASSRTGTSGGETQYF
TRBJ2-1 TRBV7-8 CASSARDIYNEQFF
TRBJ2-1 TRBV30 CAWSSRRYNEQFF
TRBJ1-2 TRBV18 CASSDQGNYGYTF
TRBJ1-5 TRBV5-8 CASSLGYESNQPQHF
TRBJ1-2 TRBV28 CASSLRWTGNYGYTF